What follows are 30 T cell receptor beta chains derived from one specimen sequenced in a study of CD8 T cells in Susac syndrome. An input of about 0.5 to 1 ug of RNA was subjected to reverse transcription using random hexamers. TCRdb reprocessed the immunoSEQ multiplex PCR reads with MiXCR, giving one entry per CDR3 protein. The profile shows about 430,000 distinct CDR3 sequences, approximately 85% of them singletons. Sequencing was performed on CD8+ T cells from PBMCs. The receptor source for this set is a human donor with multiple sclerosis.

The V call is TRBV19, the J call TRBJ1-2; no reliable D call. Trimming pared 2 bases from V and 2 bases from J, leaving 9 bases between. CDR1 is LNHDA and CDR2 is SQIVND in the germline V gene (reference sequence). This CDR3 is 14 amino acids long. The CDR3 loop reads CASSISAENYGYTF. CDR3 DNA sequence: TGTGCCAGTAGTATATCCGCCGAGAACTATGGCTACACCTTC.

The V and J genes are TRBV2 and TRBJ2-1; the D is unclear. This CDR3 has 13 amino acids. V lost 4 bases and J lost 5, with 9 bases in between. Per the germline V gene, CDR1 is SNHLY and CDR2 is FYNNEI. The CDR3, as DNA: TGTGCCAGCAGTGTTCGACACAACAATGAGCAGTTCTTC. Its translation is CASSVRHNNEQFF.

The chain has TRBV24-1 and TRBJ2-1; D call uncertain. Germline CDR1 KGHDR, CDR2 SFDVKD. Trimming cost V 4 bases and J 5 bases, with 17 bases left between them. CDR3 size: 16 residues. The DNA of the CDR3 is TGTGCCACCAGTGACCCTTACCGGACCGCCAACAATGAGCAGTTCTTC. Its translation is CATSDPYRTANNEQFF.

The CDR3 sequence is CASSSRRANTGELFF. CDR3 sequence (DNA): TGTGCCAGCAGCTCTAGACGGGCGAACACCGGGGAGCTGTTTTTT. The rearrangement joins TRBV7-8 to TRBJ2-2; D is unclear. Trimming shortened V by 4 bases and J by 0 bases, and 9 bases separated the two germline ends. Germline CDR1 reads SGHVS; CDR2 reads FQNEAQ. This CDR3 contains 15 residues.

The rearrangement uses TRBV6-1 and TRBJ2-7; no definite D call. Trimming took 3 bases from V and 7 from J, leaving 13 bases between them. This CDR3 spans 13 amino acids. Germline-derived CDR1 and CDR2 are MNHNS and SASEGT. The CDR3 DNA sequence: TGTGCCAGCAGTGAGGGGTCGCTATTGGAGCAGTACTTC. This translates into CASSEGSLLEQYF.

CDR3 amino acids: CASSRSGLAGVEQYF. In nucleotides, the CDR3 is TGTGCCAGCAGTCGGTCGGGACTAGCGGGAGTCGAGCAGTACTTC. The rearrangement uses TRBV25-1 and TRBJ2-7; 14 nucleotides match TRBD2. The CDR3 covers 15 residues. The germline V gene has CDR1 MGHDK and CDR2 SYGVNS. V shed 5 bases, J shed 6 bases, and the junction held 6 bases outside the gene matches.

The chain links TRBV4-1 to TRBJ2-7; D is perhaps TRBD1 or TRBD2 (6 bases each). Germline V gene lookup returns CDR1 MGHRA and CDR2 YSYEKL. Trimming shortened V by 2 bases and J by 5 bases, and 16 bases separated the two germline ends. The CDR3 contains 15 residues. This chain's CDR3 is CASSQFSIGGHEQYF. The CDR3 DNA is TGCGCCAGCAGCCAATTTTCGATAGGGGGGCACGAGCAGTACTTC.

The chain carries TRBV27 and TRBJ2-2; 11 bases match TRBD2. This CDR3 is 17 amino acids long. From germline, CDR1 is MNHEY and CDR2 SMNVEV (reference sequence). V was clipped by 6 bases and J by 4 bases; unmatched bases: 10. The CDR3 DNA is TGTGCCAGCAGCATGACTAGCGGGGAGGGCCTCACCGGGGAGCTGTTTTTT. Translated, it gives CASSMTSGEGLTGELFF.

V gene TRBV19 combines with J gene TRBJ2-7; 9 nucleotides align to TRBD1. This CDR3 is 14 amino acids long. The V segment lost 4 bases and the J segment 2 bases; nucleotides outside the gene matches: 3. Germline V gene lookup returns CDR1 LNHDA and CDR2 SQIVND (reference sequence). In DNA form, the CDR3 reads TGTGCCAGTAGTACGGGACAGGGCCCCTACGAGCAGTACTTC. Translating gives CASSTGQGPYEQYF.

The V and J genes are TRBV15 and TRBJ2-3, with D perhaps TRBD2 (6 bases). Looked up from germline, CDR1 is LNHNV and CDR2 is YYDKDF (reference sequence). The V gene lost 4 bases and the J gene lost 2 bases, with 16 bases spanning the gap. The length of the CDR3 is 16 residues. The CDR3 bases are TGTGCCACCAGCATTCGGGCGGGGCCTACCACAGATACGCAGTATTTT. Its translation: CATSIRAGPTTDTQYF.

V and J are TRBV7-6 and TRBJ2-5; TRBD2 matches 9 bases. CDR3 size: 16 residues. The germline gives CDR1 SGHVS, CDR2 FNYEAQ. Unmatched junction bases numbered 7, after V lost 4 bases and J lost 1 base. CDR3 protein: CASSSRTSDAQETQYF. The DNA of the CDR3 is TGTGCCAGCAGCTCTCGGACTAGCGACGCCCAAGAGACCCAGTACTTC.

This chain connects TRBV18 to TRBJ1-3, with a possible D match to TRBD1 (6 bases). V was trimmed by 2 bases and J by 1 base, leaving 18 bases between them. The CDR3 runs 18 residues. CDR1 is KGHSH, CDR2 LQKENI, per germline. The CDR3 sequence is CASSPKLLLGASGNTIYF. CDR3 DNA sequence: TGTGCCAGCTCACCAAAATTACTATTGGGGGCTTCTGGAAACACCATATATTTT.

The chain recombines TRBV11-2 with TRBJ2-5; weak D call: TRBD2 (6 bases). V lost 5 bases and J lost 2, with 15 bases in between. CDR1 is SGHAT, CDR2 FQNNGV, per germline. CDR3 size: 15 residues. CDR3 DNA sequence: TGTGCCAGCAGCGACGTGGACTATAAGCAAGAGACCCAGTACTTC. Its translation: CASSDVDYKQETQYF.

This rearrangement joins TRBV29-1 to TRBJ1-2, with 8 positions matching TRBD1. This CDR3 spans 13 amino acids. J gave up 5 bases and V 6 bases, and 8 bases lay outside the gene matches. Looked up from germline, CDR1 is SQVTM and CDR2 is ANQGSEA. The CDR3 nucleotides read TGCAGCGTCGACAGGGGTCTATATTATGGCTACACCTTC. It translates to CSVDRGLYYGYTF.

The chain uses TRBV2 and TRBJ2-2, with unresolved D. CDR1 SNHLY and CDR2 FYNNEI come from the germline V gene. This CDR3 has 14 amino acids. V was shortened by 0 bases and J by 7 bases, with 9 bases between the two germline ends. CDR3 DNA: TGTGCCAGCAGTGAAGCCGTCCGGGTCGGGGAGCTGTTTTTT. Its protein product is CASSEAVRVGELFF.

The chain carries TRBV3-1 and TRBJ2-1, with TRBD2 matching over 9 bases. The CDR3 extends over 15 amino acids. CDR1 and CDR2 (germline): LGHDT, YNNKEL (reference sequence). Trimming at V came to 3 bases and at J to 9 bases, leaving 9 bases not matched to a gene. CDR3 residues: CASSHTRGRAGEQFF. In nucleotides, the CDR3 is TGTGCCAGCAGCCACACTCGCGGGAGGGCCGGTGAGCAGTTCTTC.

J is TRBJ2-7 and V is TRBV14; 9 nucleotides line up with TRBD1. V was pared by 5 bases and J by 6 bases, with 8 bases of the junction left unmatched. The CDR3 covers 14 residues. Germline CDR1 SGHDN, CDR2 FVKESK. In DNA form, the CDR3 reads TGTGCCAGCAGCGCCGGGACAGGGTCCCTCGAGCAGTACTTC. Translating it yields CASSAGTGSLEQYF.

This chain joins TRBV11-2 and TRBJ2-2; 13 nucleotides agree with TRBD2. The CDR3 is 20 amino acids. Germline trimming cut 5 bases from V and 2 bases from J; bases unmatched to any gene: 14. CDR1 SGHAT and CDR2 FQNNGV come from the germline V gene. In DNA, the CDR3 is TGTGCCAGCAGCCGAACCGAAATCGGACTAGCGGGAGAAAACACCGGGGAGCTGTTTTTT. This gives the protein CASSRTEIGLAGENTGELFF. Variable domain in full (rest from reference TRBV11-2 and TRBJ2-2): EAGVAQSPRYKIIEKRQSVAFWCNPISGHATLYWYQQILGQGPKLLIQFQNNGVVDDSQLPKDRFSAERLKGVDSTLKIQPAKLEDSAVYLCASSRTEIGLAGENTGELFFGEGSRLTVL.

The chain links TRBV7-9 to TRBJ2-1, with a possible D match to TRBD2 (5 bases). Germline-derived CDR1 and CDR2 are SEHNR and FQNEAQ (reference sequence). Trimming took 4 bases from V and 5 from J, leaving 12 bases between them. This CDR3 comprises 14 residues. The CDR3 loop reads CASSSLLRDNEQFF. The CDR3 DNA sequence: TGTGCCAGCAGCTCCCTCCTGCGGGACAATGAGCAGTTCTTC.

As DNA, the CDR3 is TGTGCCAGCAGACCGGTCAGGGGAGCTAACTATGGCTACACCTTC. Protein: CASRPVRGANYGYTF. The chain couples TRBV6-1 to TRBJ1-2; tentative D call: TRBD1 (6 bases). In germline, CDR1 is MNHNS, CDR2 SASEGT. This CDR3 comprises 15 residues. V was clipped by 6 bases and J by 0 bases, with 14 bases between them.

The chain carries TRBV6-2 or TRBV6-3 and TRBJ2-7, with 8 bases lining up with TRBD1. CDR1 is MNHEY and CDR2 is SVGEGT in the germline V gene. The CDR3 is 16 amino acids. The J segment lost 2 bases and the V segment lost 0 bases, leaving 6 bases of the junction unmatched. This CDR3 is CASSYSTVQGAYEQYF. DNA of the CDR3: TGTGCCAGCAGTTACTCGACAGTACAGGGGGCCTACGAGCAGTACTTC.

This chain connects TRBV13 to TRBJ1-2; D is possibly TRBD1 (5 bases). This CDR3 spans 14 amino acids. The germline CDR1 and CDR2 sequences are PRHDT and FYEKMQ (reference sequence). Trimming stripped 1 base from V and 8 bases from J, with 14 bases between. CDR3 nucleotide sequence: TGTGCCAGCAGCTTAGAGGGGTCGAGCTACGGCTACACCTTC. Translating gives CASSLEGSSYGYTF.

Only one count was recorded for this clonotype. The chain joins TRBV5-1 to TRBJ2-7; 10 bases line up with TRBD1. Germline trimming cut 5 bases from V and 5 bases from J; bases unmatched to any gene: 10. Per the germline V gene, CDR1 is SGHRS and CDR2 is YFSETQ. There are 15 residues in the CDR3. The CDR3 loop reads CASREDRGLNDEQYF. The CDR3 nucleotides are TGCGCCAGCAGGGAAGACAGGGGGCTAAACGACGAGCAGTACTTC.

The gene calls are TRBV7-9 and TRBJ2-7; 7 bases match TRBD1. The CDR3 consists of 15 residues. The V and J ends lost 6 bases and 0 bases, in that order; junction bases with no gene match: 8. Germline CDR1 is SEHNR and CDR2 is FQNEAQ (reference sequence). The CDR3 sequence is CASRGLRQGSYEQYF. The CDR3 DNA reads as TGTGCCAGCAGGGGTTTGAGACAGGGCTCCTACGAGCAGTACTTC. The complete variable domain, with remaining parts taken from reference TRBV7-9 and TRBJ2-7, reads DTGVSQNPRHKITKRGQNVTFRCDPISEHNRLYWYRQTLGQGPEFLTYFQNEAQLEKSRLLSDRFSAERPKGSFSTLEIQRTEQGDSAMYLCASRGLRQGSYEQYFGPGTRLTVT.

This clonotype was detected only once. The chain is built from TRBV5-1 and TRBJ2-1, with D possibly called TRBD1 or TRBD2 (5 bases each). The CDR3 runs 15 residues. Germline CDR1 SGHRS, CDR2 YFSETQ. V was cut by 7 bases and J by 2 bases, with 16 bases left in between. This CDR3 reads CASFWGFGTYNEQFF. The CDR3, as DNA: TGCGCCAGCTTCTGGGGGTTCGGGACCTACAATGAGCAGTTCTTC.

The gene calls are TRBV27 and TRBJ1-2; D unresolved. V lost 5 bases, J lost 4 bases, and 14 bases lay in between. The germline V gene has CDR1 MNHEY and CDR2 SMNVEV (reference sequence). The CDR3 has 14 amino acids. This chain's CDR3 is CASSPRGTGYGYTF. CDR3 nucleotide sequence: TGTGCCAGCAGTCCCCGGGGAACGGGCTATGGCTACACCTTC.

This rearrangement joins TRBV7-9 to TRBJ1-2, with D possibly being TRBD1 (5 bases). CDR1 and CDR2 from the germline V gene are SEHNR and FQNEAQ (reference sequence). V lost 1 base, J lost 6 bases, and 9 bases lay in between. This CDR3 contains 13 residues. The CDR3 nucleotides read TGTGCCAGCAGCTTAGGTGGGACCCATGGCTACACCTTC. This codes for CASSLGGTHGYTF.

This clonotype showed up just a few times. DNA of the CDR3: TGTGCCAGCAGCCAAGGACCCTACGAGCAGTACTTC. It specifies CASSQGPYEQYF. This rearrangement joins TRBV14 to TRBJ2-7; D is undetermined. The V and J ends lost 1 base and 2 bases respectively, with 3 bases between them. The CDR3 is 12 residues long. Germline-derived CDR1 and CDR2 are SGHDN and FVKESK.

The J gene is TRBJ2-1, the V gene TRBV12-3 or TRBV12-4; TRBD2 is a possible D gene (6 bases). V was clipped by 6 bases and J by 4 bases, with 22 bases between them. The length of the CDR3 is 17 residues. In DNA form, the CDR3 reads TGTGCCAGCAGACCGTTCCGCGGGGAAACCCCGTACAATGAGCAGTTCTTC. Its translation is CASRPFRGETPYNEQFF.

V usage is TRBV10-3 and J usage is TRBJ2-7; D is tentatively TRBD1 or TRBD2 (5 bases each). The CDR3 has 15 residues. Germline V gives CDR1 ENHRY, CDR2 SYGVKD. V was cut by 7 bases and J by 1 base, with 17 bases left in between. DNA of the CDR3: TGTGCCATCACCAAAAGGTTGGGACCTTCCTACGAGCAGTACTTC. Translation: CAITKRLGPSYEQYF.